These T cell receptor beta chains were read from a single sample in a study of blood T cell repertoires in COVID-19. Assay used: immunoSEQ multiplex PCR; TCRdb lists only in-frame clones, some missing. The sample comprises some 260,000 clones, 88% of which are singletons, and around 2% rests with the top ten. Sequencing was carried out using peripheral blood. Receptor source: a woman aged 40-49 years who had recovered from COVID-19. Each CDR3 is given with its conserved first and last residue. The D gene is left open where the match is weak. Rows may omit the clone size; those that give it use once, few, many or a size class.

clone_size: NA; j_call: TRBJ1-6; d_call: TRBD1; v_call: TRBV4-3; cdr3_aa: CASSWDRESSPLHF; cdr3_nt: TGCGCCAGCAGCTGGGACAGGGAAAGTTCACCCCTCCACTTT
clone_size: NA; j_call: TRBJ2-1; d_call: NA; v_call: TRBV7-9; cdr3_aa: CASSLVFLDRQFF; cdr3_nt: TGTGCCAGCAGCTTAGTCTTCCTGGACAGGCAGTTCTTC
clone_size: NA; j_call: TRBJ2-1; d_call: TRBD1; v_call: TRBV5-1; cdr3_aa: CASSEGQGFYNEQFF; cdr3_nt: TGCGCCAGCAGCGAGGGACAGGGGTTCTACAATGAGCAGTTCTTC
clone_size: NA; j_call: TRBJ2-7; d_call: TRBD2; v_call: TRBV10-3; cdr3_aa: CAAQGFQAGGTYEQYF; cdr3_nt: TGTGCCGCCCAGGGGTTTCAAGCGGGAGGTACGTACGAGCAGTACTTC
clone_size: NA; j_call: TRBJ2-4; d_call: TRBD2; v_call: TRBV6-1; cdr3_aa: CASSGSLGLAGRNIQYF; cdr3_nt: TGTGCCAGCAGTGGTTCTCTAGGACTAGCGGGGAGGAACATTCAGTACTTC
clone_size: NA; j_call: TRBJ2-5; d_call: TRBD2; v_call: TRBV2; cdr3_aa: CASSEALVAGGETQYF; cdr3_nt: TGTGCCAGCAGTGAAGCGTTGGTAGCGGGAGGGGAGACCCAGTACTTC
clone_size: NA; j_call: TRBJ1-1; d_call: NA; v_call: TRBV30; cdr3_aa: CAWNLGLRNTEAFF; cdr3_nt: TGTGCCTGGAATCTTGGGCTGCGGAACACTGAAGCTTTCTTT
clone_size: NA; j_call: TRBJ1-5; d_call: NA; v_call: TRBV28; cdr3_aa: CASSSLGGSGNQPQHF; cdr3_nt: TGTGCCAGCAGTTCCCTGGGGGGAAGTGGCAATCAGCCCCAGCATTTT
clone_size: NA; j_call: TRBJ2-4; d_call: NA; v_call: TRBV7-2; cdr3_aa: CASSLAGQGGGQQNIQYF; cdr3_nt: TGTGCCAGCAGCTTGGCAGGGCAGGGAGGCGGCCAACAAAACATTCAGTACTTC
clone_size: NA; j_call: TRBJ1-2; d_call: TRBD1; v_call: TRBV7-9; cdr3_aa: CASSNRQGYGYTF; cdr3_nt: TGTGCCAGCAGCAATCGACAGGGGTATGGCTACACCTTC
clone_size: NA; j_call: TRBJ2-2; d_call: NA; v_call: TRBV4-1; cdr3_aa: CASSQVGGTGELFF; cdr3_nt: TGCGCCAGCAGCCAAGTGGGGGGCACCGGGGAGCTGTTTTTT
clone_size: NA; j_call: TRBJ2-5; d_call: TRBD1; v_call: TRBV30; cdr3_aa: CAWSVLGTARETQYF; cdr3_nt: TGTGCCTGGAGTGTATTGGGGACAGCCCGGGAGACCCAGTACTTC
clone_size: once; j_call: TRBJ2-3; d_call: TRBD2; v_call: TRBV9; cdr3_aa: CASSVPSGPTDTQYF; cdr3_nt: TGTGCCAGCAGCGTCCCTAGCGGGCCTACAGATACGCAGTATTTT
clone_size: NA; j_call: TRBJ2-1; d_call: NA; v_call: TRBV7-8; cdr3_aa: CASSLGFQLAFF; cdr3_nt: TGTGCCAGCAGCTTAGGATTTCAGCTAGCCTTCTTC
clone_size: NA; j_call: TRBJ2-3; d_call: NA; v_call: TRBV11-3; cdr3_aa: CASSRRLRDTQYF; cdr3_nt: TGTGCCAGCAGCCGTAGACTACGGGATACGCAGTATTTT